This entry describes one TCR beta chain. The data derive from a study of blood T cell repertoires in COVID-19. Profiled with immunoSEQ multiplex PCR; TCRdb holds only in-frame clones, not every one. The sample records tens of thousands of clones, roughly 80% being singletons. CDR3 length equals 16 residues. V lost 3 bases and J 3 bases, leaving 18 bases between the germline ends. CDR1 is SGHKS, CDR2 YYEKEE, per germline (reference sequence). The specimen sequenced was peripheral blood. The chain carries TRBV5-5 and TRBJ2-5; D is possibly TRBD2 (6 bases). The receptor was isolated from a woman aged 70-85 years with acute or convalescent COVID-19. CDR3 loop: CASSWRRGLEEETQYF. Here the CDR3 DNA reads TGTGCCAGCAGCTGGAGGCGGGGTTTGGAGGAAGAGACCCAGTACTTC.